The T cell receptor beta chain described here comes from a study of identical twins. Notes on the study in general: Among out-of-frame alpha sequences shared by twins, low generation probability occurred in excess.

Many counts were recorded for this clonotype. Its antigen is unidentified. Trimming left V 0 bases short and J 5 bases short, with 12 bases between. Germline V gene data show CDR1 as SGHNT and CDR2 as YYREEE (reference sequence). The CDR3 has 14 amino acids. Unique molecular identifiers were present on the cDNA, which also gained a universal primer site by template switching. TCRdb re-called the 5' RACE reads through MiXCR, storing one row per CDR3 protein. The table includes fewer than 800,000 distinct CDR3 sequences, around 7.4% detected once. This same sample was also part of a study on yellow fever vaccine responses in identical twins. That publication notes: Reports say the vaccine T cell response in twins looked partly convergent and partly personalized.

This sequence originates from a woman between 18 and 30 years old in good health. V usage is TRBV5-4 and J usage is TRBJ2-7; tentatively, D is TRBD2 (5 bases). The sequencing sample was made of PBMCs. Here the CDR3 reads CASSLDPGIDEQYF. As DNA, the CDR3 is TGTGCCAGCAGCTTGGATCCGGGGATCGACGAGCAGTACTTC. The full variable domain, its missing parts supplied by reference TRBV5-4 and TRBJ2-7, is ETGVTQSPTHLIKTRGQQVTLRCSSQSGHNTVSWYQQALGQGPQFIFQYYREEENGRGNFPPRFSGLQFPNYSSELNVNALELDDSALYLCASSLDPGIDEQYFGPGTRLTVT.